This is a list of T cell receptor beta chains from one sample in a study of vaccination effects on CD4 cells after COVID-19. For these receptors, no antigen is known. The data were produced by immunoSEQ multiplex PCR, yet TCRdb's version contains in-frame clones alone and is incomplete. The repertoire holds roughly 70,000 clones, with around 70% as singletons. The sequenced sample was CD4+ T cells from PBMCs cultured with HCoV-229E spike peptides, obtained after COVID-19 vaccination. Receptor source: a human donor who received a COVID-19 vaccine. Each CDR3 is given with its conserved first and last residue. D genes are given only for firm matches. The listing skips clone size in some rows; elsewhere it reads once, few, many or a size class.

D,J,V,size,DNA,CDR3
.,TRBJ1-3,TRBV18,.,TGTGCCAGCTCACCGTTCGGAAACACCATATATTTT,CASSPFGNTIYF
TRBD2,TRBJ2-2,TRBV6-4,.,TGTGCCAGCAGTCGACTAGCAGGCACCGGGGAGCTGTTTTTT,CASSRLAGTGELFF
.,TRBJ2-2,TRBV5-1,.,TGCGCCAGCAGCGAGCTAGGGCCCCACACCGGGGAGCTGTTTTTT,CASSELGPHTGELFF
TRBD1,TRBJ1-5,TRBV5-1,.,TGCGCCAGCAGCTTAACAGGGGTTGGTGATCAGCCCCAGCATTTT,CASSLTGVGDQPQHF
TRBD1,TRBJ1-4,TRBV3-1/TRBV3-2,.,TGTGCCAGCAGCCGAGGACAGGGAAGGGGAAATGAAAAACTGTTTTTT,CASSRGQGRGNEKLFF
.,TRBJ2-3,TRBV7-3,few,TGTGCCAGCAGCTTAGGGCAGGGCTCGCAGTATTTT,CASSLGQGSQYF
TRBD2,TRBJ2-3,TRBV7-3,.,TGTGCCAGCAGCTTCGGGACTAGCGGAGGTACAGATACGCAGTATTTT,CASSFGTSGGTDTQYF
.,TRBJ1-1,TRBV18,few,TGTGCCAGCTCACCACCGTTTCCAGGCTCGACTGAAGCTTTCTTT,CASSPPFPGSTEAFF
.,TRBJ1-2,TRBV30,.,TGTGCCTGGAGTGTCTGGGGCGCGGGTGGCTACACCTTC,CAWSVWGAGGYTF
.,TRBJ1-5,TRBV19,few,TGTGCCAGTAGCGTCAATCGACAGCCCAATCAGCCCCAGCATTTT,CASSVNRQPNQPQHF
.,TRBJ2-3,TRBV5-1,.,TGCGCCAGCAGCAAGGACAGCCCTAGCACAGATACGCAGTATTTT,CASSKDSPSTDTQYF
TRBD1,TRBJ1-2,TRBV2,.,TGTGCCAGCAGCGACAGGGTCTATGGCTACACCTTC,CASSDRVYGYTF
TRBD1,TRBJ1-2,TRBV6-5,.,TGTGCCAGCAGTTGGTCGGGACAGGGTATTCAGGGCTACACCTTC,CASSWSGQGIQGYTF
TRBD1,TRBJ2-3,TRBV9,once,TGTGCCAGCAGCGTTACAGGGGGTAGAGATACGCAGTATTTT,CASSVTGGRDTQYF
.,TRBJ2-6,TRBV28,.,TGTGCCAGTAACCGGGGCTCTGGGGCCAACGTCCTGACTTTC,CASNRGSGANVLTF
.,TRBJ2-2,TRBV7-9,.,TGTGCCAGCAGCTTAGAGCAGGGGCGCGTCACCGGGGAGCTGTTTTTT,CASSLEQGRVTGELFF
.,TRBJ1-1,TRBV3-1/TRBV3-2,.,TGTGCCAGCAGCACTGGGGGGGGGAAAGGCAAAGCTTTCTTT,CASSTGGGKGKAFF
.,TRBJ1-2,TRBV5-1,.,TGCGCCAGCAGCCTGACAGAGTATGGCTACACCTTC,CASSLTEYGYTF
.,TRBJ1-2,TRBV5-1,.,TGCGCCAGCAGCTTGGATCAGCCGACGACATATGGCTACACCTTC,CASSLDQPTTYGYTF
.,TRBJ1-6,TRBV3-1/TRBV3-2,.,TGTGCCAGCAGCCGACTGCCTAATTCACCCCTCCACTTT,CASSRLPNSPLHF
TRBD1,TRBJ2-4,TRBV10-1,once,TGCGCCAGCAGTGATCAGGACAGGGATTATAACATTCAGTACTTC,CASSDQDRDYNIQYF
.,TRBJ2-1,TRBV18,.,TGTGCCAGCTCACCGTCGACGGGGAATGAGCAGTTCTTC,CASSPSTGNEQFF
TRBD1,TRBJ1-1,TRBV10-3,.,TGTGCCATCAGTAGCTCCGGGACAGCGAACACTGAAGCTTTCTTT,CAISSSGTANTEAFF
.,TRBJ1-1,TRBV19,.,TGTGCCAGTAGTACCCGCCCTAACACTGAAGCTTTCTTT,CASSTRPNTEAFF
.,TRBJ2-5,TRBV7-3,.,TGTGCCAGCAGCTTAACCGGGTCAGGACAAGAGACCCAGTACTTC,CASSLTGSGQETQYF
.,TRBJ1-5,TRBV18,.,TGTGCCAGCTCACCAATCTCAATCAGGGCGGGTCAGCCCCAGCATTTT,CASSPISIRAGQPQHF
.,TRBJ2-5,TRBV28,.,TGTGCCAGCAGTTTATTTTCCGGGACAACTGAAGAGACCCAGTACTTC,CASSLFSGTTEETQYF
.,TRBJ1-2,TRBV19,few,TGTGCCAGTAATAGAGACCCCATTATCAACTATGGCTACACCTTC,CASNRDPIINYGYTF
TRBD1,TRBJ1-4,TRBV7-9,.,TGTGCCAGCAGCTTTAAGGGACAGGGGTTTGAAAAACTGTTTTTT,CASSFKGQGFEKLFF
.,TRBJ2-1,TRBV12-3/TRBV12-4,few,TGTGCCAGCAGTTTAGGGCCGAGCGATGAGCAGTTCTTC,CASSLGPSDEQFF
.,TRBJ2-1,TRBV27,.,TGTGCCAGCAGTTCCCTCCTGAGGGACAATGAGCAGTTCTTC,CASSSLLRDNEQFF
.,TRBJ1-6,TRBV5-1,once,TGCGCCAGCAGCCTGTTTGATGACAGAAACCGTGGTGATTCACCCCTCCACTTT,CASSLFDDRNRGDSPLHF
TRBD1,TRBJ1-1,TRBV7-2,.,TGTGCCAGCAGCTTCCGGGACAGGGCCACTGAAGCTTTCTTT,CASSFRDRATEAFF
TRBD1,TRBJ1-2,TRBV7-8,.,TGTGCCAGCAGCTTAAAGGGACAGGGAAGGGATGGCTACACCTTC,CASSLKGQGRDGYTF
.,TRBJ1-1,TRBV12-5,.,TGTGCTAGTGGTTCTGAACAGGGGAACACTGAAGCTTTCTTT,CASGSEQGNTEAFF
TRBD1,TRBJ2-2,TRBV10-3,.,TGTGCCATCAGTACCGGACAGGGTAGCACCGGGGAGCTGTTTTTT,CAISTGQGSTGELFF
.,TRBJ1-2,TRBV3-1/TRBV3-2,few,TGTGCCAGCAGCCAAGAAAGGATTCCTAACTATGGCTACACCTTC,CASSQERIPNYGYTF
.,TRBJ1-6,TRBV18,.,TGTGCCAGCTCACCACCGAACAGGGTCTCGGATTCACCCCTCCACTTT,CASSPPNRVSDSPLHF
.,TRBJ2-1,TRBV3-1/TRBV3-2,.,TGTGCCAGCAGCCAAGATTGGGGGGCGTTCTACAATGAGCAGTTCTTC,CASSQDWGAFYNEQFF
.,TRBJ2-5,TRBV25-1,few,TGTGCCAGCAGAGACCCGACAGCTACCTACCAAGAGACCCAGTACTTC,CASRDPTATYQETQYF